The 11 T cell receptor beta chains below all came from one sample that was sequenced in a study of blood T cell repertoires in COVID-19. TCRdb keeps only in-frame clones here, not all; method: immunoSEQ multiplex PCR. The data hold hundreds of thousands of clones, with 70% to 90% observed a single time. The sample taken for sequencing was peripheral blood. The receptor source for this set is a man younger than 30 with active or convalescent COVID-19.

The CDR3 DNA is TGTGCCAGCATAGACGACCGGGCTGAAGCTTTCTTT. It encodes CASIDDRAEAFF. The J gene is TRBJ1-1, the V gene TRBV28, with D unclear. With 7 bases removed from V and 6 bases from J, the gap between germline ends came to 12 bases. The V gene's germline CDR1 is MDHEN and CDR2 SYDVKM. The CDR3 runs 12 residues.

This sequence joins TRBV6-2 or TRBV6-3 and TRBJ1-2, with unresolved D. The CDR3 runs 15 residues. Trimming cost V 3 bases and J 4 bases, with 15 bases left between them. Looked up from germline, CDR1 is MNHEY and CDR2 is SVGEGT. CDR3 loop: CASSYSGGDFYGYTF. The CDR3 nucleotides are TGTGCCAGCAGTTATAGCGGCGGAGACTTCTATGGCTACACCTTC.

This chain joins TRBV19 and TRBJ2-2; D possibly corresponds to TRBD2 (5 bases). The germline V gene encodes CDR1 LNHDA and CDR2 SQIVND (reference sequence). Deletions cut 6 bases from V and 4 bases from J, with 15 bases between. This CDR3 contains 15 residues. Here the CDR3 reads CASRSRTGSTGELFF. CDR3 in DNA: TGTGCCAGTAGAAGTAGGACGGGGAGCACCGGGGAGCTGTTTTTT.

By share, this clone counts as medium-sized. The rearrangement joins TRBV9 to TRBJ2-5, with D possibly TRBD1 on 8 matching bases. V was trimmed by 3 bases and J by 3 bases, leaving 15 bases between them. CDR1 is SGDLS, CDR2 YYNGEE, per germline. The CDR3 has 15 amino acids. The CDR3 is CASSAPGGQEETQYF. The CDR3 coding sequence is TGTGCCAGCAGCGCGCCGGGGGGACAGGAAGAGACCCAGTACTTC.

The chain joins TRBV15 to TRBJ1-5; weak D call: TRBD1 (6 bases). Per germline, CDR1 LNHNV and CDR2 YYDKDF (reference sequence). V lost 4 bases to trimming and J lost 1 base, with 11 bases between them. The CDR3 length is 15 residues. Written as DNA, the CDR3 is TGTGCCACCAGCAAGGGGACATTAAGCAATCAGCCCCAGCATTTT. Translating it yields CATSKGTLSNQPQHF.

This clone is a singleton in its sample. The chain recombines TRBV6-6 with TRBJ1-3; TRBD1 aligns across 8 bases. Germline-derived CDR1 and CDR2 are MNHNY and SVGAGI (reference sequence). Trimming removed 5 bases from V and 4 bases from J; junction bases left unmatched: 10. CDR3 length equals 16 residues. CDR3 sequence reads: CASSKTGGTGGNTIYF. The CDR3 nucleotides read TGTGCCAGCAGTAAAACAGGGGGTACAGGAGGAAACACCATATATTTT.

The chain links TRBV10-3 to TRBJ2-1, with D possibly being TRBD1 (6 bases). The V gene lost 0 bases and the J gene lost 4 bases, with 13 bases spanning the gap. Germline CDR1 and CDR2: ENHRY and SYGVKD. The CDR3 has 16 amino acids. The chain's CDR3 is CAISESTQGQYNEQFF. DNA for the CDR3: TGTGCCATCAGTGAGTCGACTCAGGGGCAGTACAATGAGCAGTTCTTC.

The chain is built from TRBV20-1 and TRBJ1-1, with D possibly TRBD1 on 6 matching bases. Germline values: CDR1 DFQATT, CDR2 SNEGSKA (reference sequence). The CDR3 extends over 13 amino acids. The ends were cut back, 3 bases at V and 3 bases at J, with 11 bases in the middle. The CDR3 loop is CSASAGADTEAFF. In DNA form, the CDR3 reads TGCAGTGCTAGTGCAGGGGCCGACACTGAAGCTTTCTTT.

V is TRBV6-5 and J is TRBJ1-1; the D is unclear. The CDR3 covers 14 residues. Germline assignment: CDR1 MNHEY and CDR2 SVGAGI. The V gene lost 0 bases and the J gene lost 1 base, with 6 bases spanning the gap. CDR3 nucleotides: TGTGCCAGCAGTTACTCGCTGGCGAACACTGAAGCTTTCTTT. Translated: CASSYSLANTEAFF.

The J gene is TRBJ2-1, the V gene TRBV2, with 7 bases aligning to TRBD2. This CDR3 contains 15 residues. J gave up 6 bases and V 7 bases, and 12 bases lay outside the gene matches. The germline gives CDR1 SNHLY, CDR2 FYNNEI. CDR3 DNA sequence: TGTGCCAGCATCACCTGGGGGGAGGGCCGCAATGAGCAGTTCTTC. It translates to CASITWGEGRNEQFF.

This clone appeared a few times. This chain links TRBV6-4 with TRBJ2-3; TRBD2 agrees at 8 bases. The CDR3 sequence is 17 residues long. Germline V gene lookup returns CDR1 MRHNA and CDR2 SNTAGT. The CDR3 DNA follows: TGTGCAGTTAGAGGAGCGGGAGAGGGGGTAGGCACAGATACGCAGTATTTT. This encodes CAVRGAGEGVGTDTQYF.